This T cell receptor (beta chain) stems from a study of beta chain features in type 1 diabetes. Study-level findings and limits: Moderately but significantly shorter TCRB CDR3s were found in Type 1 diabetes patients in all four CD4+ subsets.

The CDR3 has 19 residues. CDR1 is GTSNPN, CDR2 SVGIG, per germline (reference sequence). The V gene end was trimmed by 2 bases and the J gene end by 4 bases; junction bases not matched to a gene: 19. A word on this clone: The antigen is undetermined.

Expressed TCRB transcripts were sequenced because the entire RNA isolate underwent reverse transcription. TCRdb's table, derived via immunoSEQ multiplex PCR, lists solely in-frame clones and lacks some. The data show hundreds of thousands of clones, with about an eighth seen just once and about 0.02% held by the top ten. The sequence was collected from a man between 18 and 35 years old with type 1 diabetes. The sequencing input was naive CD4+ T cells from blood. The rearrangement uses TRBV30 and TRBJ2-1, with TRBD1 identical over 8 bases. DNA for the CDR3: TGTGCCTGGAGTCGGACCCGGACAGGGCGTCCCTCCTCATACAATGAGCAGTTCTTC. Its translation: CAWSRTRTGRPSSYNEQFF.